This T cell receptor beta chain was sequenced during a study of graft-versus-host responses after intestinal transplantation. General study findings and limits: Present in recipient marrow, GvH clones included some that appeared first in ileum or blood.

This table comes from immunoSEQ multiplex PCR, and its TCRdb copy is limited to in-frame clones, with some not included. In the table there are 71,000 or so clones, around 91% of which are singletons. Remarks on this clone: The antigen is not known.

The CDR3 runs to 13 residues. Trimming cost V 1 base and J 5 bases, with 9 bases left between them. Germline CDR1 SEHNR, CDR2 FQNEAQ (reference sequence). The chain couples TRBV7-9 to TRBJ2-7; a possible D gene is TRBD2 (5 bases). This receptor was taken from a human donor who received an intestinal transplant. This specimen was unstimulated CD8+ T cells sorted from spleen or lymph node cells, taken before intestinal transplant. CDR3 in DNA: TGTGCCAGCAGCTTAGGGTCCGGGGACGAGCAGTACTTC. Translation: CASSLGSGDEQYF.